This TCR beta chain was captured in a study of blood T cells in healthy people across ages. As for the study in general: The capture of about one barcoded beta molecule per two T cells was achieved by template switching.

In its sample, this clonotype was seen a few times. PCR was performed a second time for roughly 7 to 11 cycles using a sample-barcoded 5' primer and a J-beta primer mix. MiXCR was run by TCRdb on the 5' RACE reads, yielding one entry per CDR3 protein. The table includes about 400,000 distinct CDR3 sequences, roughly half detected once. CDR1 is LNHNV, CDR2 YYDKDF, per germline (reference sequence). The V gene end was trimmed by 0 bases and the J gene end by 7 bases; junction bases not matched to a gene: 5. This CDR3 is built from 16 residues. The origin of this receptor is a man in his fifties or sixties in good health. The V call is TRBV15, the J call TRBJ1-6; the match to TRBD1 covers 8 bases. Material: blood. CDR3 nucleotide sequence: TGTGCCACCAGCAGAGATCAGGGGGCGCGCAATTCACCCCTCCACTTT. Translated: CATSRDQGARNSPLHF.